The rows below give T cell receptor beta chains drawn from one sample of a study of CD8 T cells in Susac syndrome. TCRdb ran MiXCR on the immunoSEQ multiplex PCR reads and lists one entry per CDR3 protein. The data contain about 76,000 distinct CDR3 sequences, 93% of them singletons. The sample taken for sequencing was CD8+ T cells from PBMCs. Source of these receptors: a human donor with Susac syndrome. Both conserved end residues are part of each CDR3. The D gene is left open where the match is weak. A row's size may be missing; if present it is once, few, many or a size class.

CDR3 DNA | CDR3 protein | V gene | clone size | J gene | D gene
TGTGCCAGCAGAACCCTAACTAGCGGGATCTACAATGAGCAGTTCTTC | CASRTLTSGIYNEQFF | TRBV28 | - | TRBJ2-1 | TRBD2
TGTGCCAGCAGCCTAGGGCCTCCAACGGGGGCTGAAGCTTTCTTT | CASSLGPPTGAEAFF | TRBV13 | - | TRBJ1-1 | -
TGCAGTGCTAGAGTGCCGGGGGGAGAGACCCAGTACTTC | CSARVPGGETQYF | TRBV20-1 | - | TRBJ2-5 | TRBD2
TGTGCCAGCAGTGATGAGTATGGGCAGCCCCAGCATTTT | CASSDEYGQPQHF | TRBV6-1 | - | TRBJ1-5 | -
TGTGCCAGCAGTGAACTGGACGAGGGGGTAGGCTCCTACGAGCAGTACTTC | CASSELDEGVGSYEQYF | TRBV6-1 | - | TRBJ2-7 | -
TGTGCCAGTAGTTACCAACTTACTAACTATGGCTACACCTTC | CASSYQLTNYGYTF | TRBV19 | once | TRBJ1-2 | -
TGTGCCAGCAGTTTCAACAGGGGGCCTGGGGCCAACGTCCTGACTTTC | CASSFNRGPGANVLTF | TRBV28 | - | TRBJ2-6 | TRBD1
TGCGCCAGCAGCTTGGCCGCGCTTTCCTACAATGAGCAGTTCTTC | CASSLAALSYNEQFF | TRBV5-1 | - | TRBJ2-1 | -
TGTGCCAGCAGCGGAGTCCCGGGACAGGGGAACACTGAAGCTTTCTTT | CASSGVPGQGNTEAFF | TRBV13 | - | TRBJ1-1 | TRBD1
TGTGCCAGCAGCCAAGGGCGGACTCCCCGCGACGAGCAGTACTTC | CASSQGRTPRDEQYF | TRBV14 | - | TRBJ2-7 | -
TGTGCCAGCAGCCCCAAAGGGGACAGGAGCAATCAGCCCCAGCATTTT | CASSPKGDRSNQPQHF | TRBV12-3/TRBV12-4 | - | TRBJ1-5 | TRBD1
TGTGCCAGCAGTTCAAGTATAGAGCAGTTCTTC | CASSSSIEQFF | TRBV27 | - | TRBJ2-1 | -
TGCAGCGTTGAAACGGGGGAGGTGGTCAGGGGCTACACCTTC | CSVETGEVVRGYTF | TRBV29-1 | - | TRBJ1-2 | -
TGTGCCAGCAGCACGGTAACAGGGGCGGGCACTGAAGCTTTCTTT | CASSTVTGAGTEAFF | TRBV7-9 | - | TRBJ1-1 | TRBD1
TGTGCCAGCAGCCGCTCCCAGAACACCGGGGAGCTGTTTTTT | CASSRSQNTGELFF | TRBV6-5 | - | TRBJ2-2 | -
TGCGCCAGCAGCCAAATAGTCACCGGGACAGGAGGCACTGAAGCTTTCTTT | CASSQIVTGTGGTEAFF | TRBV4-1 | - | TRBJ1-1 | TRBD1
TGTGCCAGCAACCACCGGAAGAACACTGAAGCTTTCTTT | CASNHRKNTEAFF | TRBV2 | - | TRBJ1-1 | -
TGTGCCAGCAGCCCTGGGAGAGGGGACGAGACCCAGTACTTC | CASSPGRGDETQYF | TRBV4-2 | - | TRBJ2-5 | -
TGTGCCAGCAGTTACGTCGGGCCTAGCTACGAGCAGTACTTC | CASSYVGPSYEQYF | TRBV27 | once | TRBJ2-7 | -
TGTGCCAGCAGCCCGGGACAGATGAACACCGGGGAGCTGTTTTTT | CASSPGQMNTGELFF | TRBV7-9 | once | TRBJ2-2 | TRBD1
TGTGCCAGCACCTATAAAGGGGGCTACAATGAGCAGTTCTTC | CASTYKGGYNEQFF | TRBV27 | - | TRBJ2-1 | -
TGTGCCAGCAGCGTACCGCCTAGCGGGGAGGTTCGCGGGGAGCTGTTTTTT | CASSVPPSGEVRGELFF | TRBV9 | - | TRBJ2-2 | TRBD2
TGTGCCAGCAGGGGGGATTTCAATTCACCCCTCCACTTT | CASRGDFNSPLHF | TRBV6-5 | - | TRBJ1-6 | -
TGTGCCAGCAGCTTCGGTGTCTCTGGGGCCAACGTCCTGACTTTC | CASSFGVSGANVLTF | TRBV9 | - | TRBJ2-6 | -
TGTGCCAGCAAGGGAGAGAACCAAGAGACCCAGTACTTC | CASKGENQETQYF | TRBV5-5 | - | TRBJ2-5 | -
TGCAGTGGTCACAGGGAGACCTACAATGAGCAGTTCTTC | CSGHRETYNEQFF | TRBV20-1 | - | TRBJ2-1 | -
TGTGCCAGCAGGATGACTAGCACCGGGCCCATGATATACGGTGAGCAGTTCTTC | CASRMTSTGPMIYGEQFF | TRBV7-8 | - | TRBJ2-1 | TRBD2
TGTGCCAGCAGTTTGGGTTTTGGGGAGGGAGTTACAGATACGCAGTATTTT | CASSLGFGEGVTDTQYF | TRBV12-3/TRBV12-4 | - | TRBJ2-3 | TRBD2
TGTGCCAGCAGAGACAGGGGCGCGGGGAATGAGCAGTTCTTC | CASRDRGAGNEQFF | TRBV25-1 | - | TRBJ2-1 | TRBD1
TGTGCCAGCAGCGCAGACCGGGCGGTGGAGCCGGATGAGCAGTTCTTC | CASSADRAVEPDEQFF | TRBV7-9 | - | TRBJ2-1 | -
TGCAGTGCCGAACCCCTCGGGAGGAATGAGCAGTTCTTC | CSAEPLGRNEQFF | TRBV20-1 | - | TRBJ2-1 | TRBD2
TGTGCCTGGGGGCCCCTGGGAGATACGCAGTATTTT | CAWGPLGDTQYF | TRBV30 | once | TRBJ2-3 | -
TGTGCCAGCAGCCACTTCCCGGTAGAGGTGAATGAGCAGTTCTTC | CASSHFPVEVNEQFF | TRBV27 | - | TRBJ2-1 | -
TGTGCCAGCAGCTTCCTTAACGCGGGGGGAAGCGAAAAACTGTTTTTT | CASSFLNAGGSEKLFF | TRBV11-2 | - | TRBJ1-4 | -
TGTGCCAGCGCCCCGGGACACATGAACACCGGGGAGCTGTTTTTT | CASAPGHMNTGELFF | TRBV19 | - | TRBJ2-2 | -
TGTGCTAGTGCCCCGACAGGGTATAGGACTGAAGCTTTCTTT | CASAPTGYRTEAFF | TRBV12-5 | - | TRBJ1-1 | TRBD1
TGTGCCAGCAGGAGAGGACTAGAGAATGAGCAGTTCTTC | CASRRGLENEQFF | TRBV12-3/TRBV12-4 | - | TRBJ2-1 | TRBD2
TGTGCCACCAGTGATCGAATTCTAGCGGGTGGTTCTCAGCTGCAGTATTTT | CATSDRILAGGSQLQYF | TRBV24-1 | - | TRBJ2-3 | TRBD2
TGTGCCAGCAGCCAATGGAGATCACCAGCCTCAGGGCCCGGAGTATATGGCTACACCTTC | CASSQWRSPASGPGVYGYTF | TRBV14 | - | TRBJ1-2 | -
TGTGCCAGCAGTTTATCGTTGGAGATTAGCACAGATACGCAGTATTTT | CASSLSLEISTDTQYF | TRBV27 | - | TRBJ2-3 | -
TGTGCCAGCAGTTACGGGCGTCGGGAGACCCAGTACTTC | CASSYGRRETQYF | TRBV28 | once | TRBJ2-5 | -
TGTGCCAGCAGTGAACAGGGCAGGGTGAACACTGAAGCTTTCTTT | CASSEQGRVNTEAFF | TRBV6-1 | - | TRBJ1-1 | -
TGTGCCAGCCGTCAAATAAATAATTCACCCCTCCACTTT | CASRQINNSPLHF | TRBV27 | - | TRBJ1-6 | -
TGTGCCAGCAGCTTGGAGGGATATCGCCAAGAGACCCAGTACTTC | CASSLEGYRQETQYF | TRBV7-8 | - | TRBJ2-5 | -
TGTGCCAGCAGTTTATTAGCAGGGTACGAGCAGTACTTC | CASSLLAGYEQYF | TRBV27 | - | TRBJ2-7 | -
TGTGCCAGCAGCCCAATTCCGGGAGCGATGACTGAAGCTTTCTTT | CASSPIPGAMTEAFF | TRBV7-8 | once | TRBJ1-1 | -
TGTGCCAGCGGGCCCGGAGGGTCCTCTGAAGCTTTCTTT | CASGPGGSSEAFF | TRBV27 | once | TRBJ1-1 | -
TGTGCCAGCAGTGTCAGGGCTAATGAGCAGTTCTTC | CASSVRANEQFF | TRBV6-1 | - | TRBJ2-1 | -
TGTGCCAGCAACAAACTAGCGGGAGCCTACAATGAGCAGTTCTTC | CASNKLAGAYNEQFF | TRBV27 | - | TRBJ2-1 | TRBD2
TGTGCCAGCAGCCTCGGGACAGCAAAGAATGAAAAACTGTTTTTT | CASSLGTAKNEKLFF | TRBV7-6 | - | TRBJ1-4 | TRBD1
TGTGCCAGCAGTTTAACTAGCGGGAATAGTGAGCAGTTCTTC | CASSLTSGNSEQFF | TRBV27 | - | TRBJ2-1 | TRBD2
TGCAGTGCTCCAATCCCACAGGGGGCTGGGGGCTACACCTTC | CSAPIPQGAGGYTF | TRBV20-1 | - | TRBJ1-2 | TRBD1
TGTGCCTGGTACCCGAACCTGGCGGCTAACTATGGCTACACCTTC | CAWYPNLAANYGYTF | TRBV30 | - | TRBJ1-2 | -